This TCR beta chain was documented in a study of blood T cell repertoires in COVID-19. For the study at large: COVID-19 samples, acute and convalescent, were from the United States, Italy and Spain.

The method was immunoSEQ multiplex PCR; TCRdb's version includes in-frame clones alone and lacks a portion of them. This table holds a few hundred thousand clones, roughly 84% found once. Trimming stripped 4 bases from V and 4 bases from J, with 16 bases between. This CDR3 spans 15 amino acids. Germline loops: CDR1 LNHDA, CDR2 SQIVND (reference sequence). The rearrangement links TRBV19 to TRBJ1-2, with D possibly being TRBD1 (6 bases). Specimen: PBMCs or T cells enriched from blood (not recorded which). This sequence originates from a woman in her forties or fifties who had been exposed to COVID-19. The chain's CDR3 is CASSTLDSLSYGYTF. The CDR3 nucleotides read TGTGCCAGTAGTACCCTGGACAGCCTCTCCTATGGCTACACCTTC.